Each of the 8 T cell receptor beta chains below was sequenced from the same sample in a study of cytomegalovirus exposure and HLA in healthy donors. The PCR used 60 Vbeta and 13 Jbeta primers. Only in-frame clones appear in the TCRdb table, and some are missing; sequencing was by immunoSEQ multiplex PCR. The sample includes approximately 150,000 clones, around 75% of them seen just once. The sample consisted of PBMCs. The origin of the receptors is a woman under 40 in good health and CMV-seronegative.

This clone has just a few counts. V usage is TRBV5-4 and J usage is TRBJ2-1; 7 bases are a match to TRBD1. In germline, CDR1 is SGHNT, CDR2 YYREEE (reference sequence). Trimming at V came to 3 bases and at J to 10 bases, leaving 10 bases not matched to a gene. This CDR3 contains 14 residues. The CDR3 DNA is TGTGCCAGCAGCTCCCGGGACAGTTCGTTCGAGCAGTTCTTC. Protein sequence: CASSSRDSSFEQFF.

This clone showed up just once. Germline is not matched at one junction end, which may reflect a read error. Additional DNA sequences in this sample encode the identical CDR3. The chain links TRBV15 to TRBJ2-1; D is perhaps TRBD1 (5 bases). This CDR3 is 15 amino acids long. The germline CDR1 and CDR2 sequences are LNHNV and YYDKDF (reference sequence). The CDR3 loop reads CATSRPLDSYNEQFF. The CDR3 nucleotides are TGTGCCACTAGCAGACCATTAGACAGCTACAATGAGCAGTTCTTC.

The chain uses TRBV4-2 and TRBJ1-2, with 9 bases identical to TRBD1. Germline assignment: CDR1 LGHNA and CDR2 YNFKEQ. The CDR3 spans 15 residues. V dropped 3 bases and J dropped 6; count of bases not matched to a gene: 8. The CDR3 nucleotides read TGTGCCAGCAGCCACCCTGGACAGGGGCAAGATGGCTACACCTTC. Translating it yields CASSHPGQGQDGYTF.

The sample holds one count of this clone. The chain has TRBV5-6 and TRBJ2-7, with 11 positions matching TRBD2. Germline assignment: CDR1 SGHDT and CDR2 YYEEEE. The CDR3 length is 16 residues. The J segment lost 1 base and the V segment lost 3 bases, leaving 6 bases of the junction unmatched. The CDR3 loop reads CASSSLAGGPSYEQYF. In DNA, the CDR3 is TGTGCCAGCAGCTCATTAGCGGGAGGGCCGTCCTACGAGCAGTACTTC.

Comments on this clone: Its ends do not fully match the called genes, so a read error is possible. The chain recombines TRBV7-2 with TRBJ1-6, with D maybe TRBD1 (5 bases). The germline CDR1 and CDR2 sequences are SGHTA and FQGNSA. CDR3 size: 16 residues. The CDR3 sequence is CASSLVSTGYNSPLHF. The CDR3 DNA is TGTGCCAGCAGTTTAGTTTCCACAGGTTATAATTCACCCCTCCACTTT.

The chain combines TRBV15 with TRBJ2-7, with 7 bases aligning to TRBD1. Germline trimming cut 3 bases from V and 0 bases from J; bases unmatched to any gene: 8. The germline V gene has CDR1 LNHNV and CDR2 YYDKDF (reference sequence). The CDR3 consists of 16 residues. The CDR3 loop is CATSRAKGTDSYEQYF. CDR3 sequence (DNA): TGTGCCACCAGCAGGGCCAAAGGGACAGACTCCTACGAGCAGTACTTC.

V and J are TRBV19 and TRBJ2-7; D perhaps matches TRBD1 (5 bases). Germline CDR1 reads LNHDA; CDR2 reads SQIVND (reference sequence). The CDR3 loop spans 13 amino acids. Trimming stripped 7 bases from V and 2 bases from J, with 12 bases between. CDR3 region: CASTGQTTYEQYF. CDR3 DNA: TGTGCCAGTACCGGACAAACCACCTACGAGCAGTACTTC. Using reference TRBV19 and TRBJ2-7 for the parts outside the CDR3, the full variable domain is DGGITQSPKYLFRKEGQNVTLSCEQNLNHDAMYWYRQDPGQGLRLIYYSQIVNDFQKGDIAEGYSVSREKKESFPLTVTSAQKNPTAFYLCASTGQTTYEQYFGPGTRLTVT.

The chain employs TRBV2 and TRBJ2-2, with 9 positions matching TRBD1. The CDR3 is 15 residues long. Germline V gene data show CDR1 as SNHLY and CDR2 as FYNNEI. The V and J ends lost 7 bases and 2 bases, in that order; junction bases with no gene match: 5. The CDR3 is CASTRDRVNTGELFF. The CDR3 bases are TGTGCCAGCACTCGGGACAGGGTCAACACCGGGGAGCTGTTTTTT.